This TCR beta chain emerged from a study of early stage breast cancer tumors. Whole-study context: About 80% of the 16 invasive tumors were ER+, PR+ and HER2-.

Study outcomes and limitations: In about 90% of the 16 patients, blood comparison separated tumor from normal breast.

With regard to this clone: Its antigen is unidentified.

The CDR3 length is 13 residues. Germline lookup yields CDR1 SGDLS and CDR2 YYNGEE. With 3 bases clipped from V and 13 bases from J, the junction kept 10 bases outside the gene matches. Data came from immunoSEQ multiplex PCR; TCRdb stores just in-frame clones and leaves some out. Of tens of thousands of clones listed, about 78% are singletons. Sequencing was carried out using blood. The rearrangement joins TRBV9 to TRBJ1-2, with TRBD1 matching over 9 bases. This receptor was identified in a person aged 45-60 years with breast cancer. This CDR3 is CASSARRDREVTF. The CDR3 DNA reads TGTGCCAGCAGCGCCCGCCGGGACAGGGAGGTCACCTTC.